Listed below are T cell receptor beta chains from one sample, sequenced in a study of blood T cell repertoires in COVID-19. The table came from immunoSEQ multiplex PCR; TCRdb's copy has only in-frame clones and leaves some out. The repertoire holds roughly 54,000 clones, with more than 85% as singletons. The sequenced sample consisted of peripheral blood. The receptors were sampled from a man aged 50 or older with acute or convalescent COVID-19. The CDR3 runs from the conserved cysteine through the conserved F or W. A D gene is named only where the DNA matches it firmly. Part of the rows lack a size; the others show once, few, many or a class for expanded clones.

clone_size | d_call | v_call | cdr3_aa
. | . | TRBV24-1 | CATSDPDSYEQYF
. | TRBD1 | TRBV5-4 | CASSLGPTGATGELFF
. | TRBD1 | TRBV11-3 | CASKDREGNEQFF
. | . | TRBV6-4 | CASSDTSRTGELFF
. | TRBD2 | TRBV19 | CASSSGRALNEQFF
once | TRBD2 | TRBV7-6 | CASSPRTSANTGELFF
once | . | TRBV2 | CASSAERNQPQHF
. | . | TRBV10-3 | CAISERDSRYNEQFF
. | . | TRBV5-1 | CASSLAAGVNTEAFF
. | . | TRBV21-1 | CASSKGTSVNYGYTF
. | TRBD1 | TRBV15 | CATSRDRRGFYEQYF
. | TRBD1 | TRBV3-1/TRBV3-2 | CASSQRTGSGNTIYF
. | . | TRBV6-5 | CASSWDINQPQHF
. | . | TRBV21-1 | CASSNGNRDPNEKLFF
. | . | TRBV11-2 | CASTPGESSYTF
. | . | TRBV11-3 | CASSLDWGLTGELFF
. | . | TRBV6-5 | CASSYNPGTEAFF
once | TRBD1 | TRBV7-9 | CASSYTDRAEQFF
. | . | TRBV9 | CASSVGQENYGYTF
. | . | TRBV11-2 | CASSLARSYEQYF
. | . | TRBV7-9 | CASSAYEQYF
. | TRBD1 | TRBV12-3/TRBV12-4 | CASSRDRGEQYF
. | TRBD1 | TRBV3-1/TRBV3-2 | CASSLKTGYGYTF
few | . | TRBV28 | CASSILTGPNEKLFF
. | . | TRBV7-2 | CASSYIRDRSGELFF
. | . | TRBV5-5 | CASSSLNTGELFF
. | . | TRBV4-1 | CASRGTGYYNEQFF
. | TRBD1 | TRBV5-4 | CASSYQGGGEEKLFF
few | . | TRBV19 | CASTTRGNSPLHF
. | . | TRBV12-3/TRBV12-4 | CASSLVAEKLFF
. | TRBD2 | TRBV3-1/TRBV3-2 | CASSELAGVTGELFF
. | . | TRBV7-2 | CASSSFTAETQYF
. | TRBD1 | TRBV4-1 | CASSQDPPGQARPDTQYF
. | TRBD2 | TRBV4-1 | CASSLEPGLVYEQYF
. | . | TRBV11-3 | CASSYGSEQYF
. | TRBD1 | TRBV12-5 | CASGLLHGTQGGGYTF
. | . | TRBV6-5 | CASSPIWNGGHGYTF
. | . | TRBV6-1 | CASSASLGPGADTQYF
. | . | TRBV7-2 | CASSPYRTDTQYF